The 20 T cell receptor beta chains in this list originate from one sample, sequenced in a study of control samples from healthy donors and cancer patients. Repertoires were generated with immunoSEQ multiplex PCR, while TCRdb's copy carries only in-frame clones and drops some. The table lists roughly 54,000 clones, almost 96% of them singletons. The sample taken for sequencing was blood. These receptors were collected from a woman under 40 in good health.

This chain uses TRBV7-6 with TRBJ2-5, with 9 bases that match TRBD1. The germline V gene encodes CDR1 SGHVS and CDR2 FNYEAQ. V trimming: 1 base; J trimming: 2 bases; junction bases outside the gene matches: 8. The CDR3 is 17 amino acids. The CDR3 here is CASSLGEGTGKQETQYF. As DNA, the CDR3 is TGTGCCAGCAGCTTAGGCGAGGGGACAGGGAAACAAGAGACCCAGTACTTC.

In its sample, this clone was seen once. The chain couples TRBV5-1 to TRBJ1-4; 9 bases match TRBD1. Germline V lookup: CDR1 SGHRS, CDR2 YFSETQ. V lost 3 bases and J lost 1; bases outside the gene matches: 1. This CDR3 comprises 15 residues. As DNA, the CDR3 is TGCGCCAGCAGCTCGACAGGGGGAACTAATGAAAAACTGTTTTTT. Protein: CASSSTGGTNEKLFF.

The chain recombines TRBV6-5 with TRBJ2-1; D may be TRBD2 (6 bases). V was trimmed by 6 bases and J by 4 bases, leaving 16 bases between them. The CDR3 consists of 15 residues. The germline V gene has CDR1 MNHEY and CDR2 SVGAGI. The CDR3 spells CASRGGESGYNEQFF. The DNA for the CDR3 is TGTGCCAGCAGAGGAGGGGAGTCTGGATACAATGAGCAGTTCTTC.

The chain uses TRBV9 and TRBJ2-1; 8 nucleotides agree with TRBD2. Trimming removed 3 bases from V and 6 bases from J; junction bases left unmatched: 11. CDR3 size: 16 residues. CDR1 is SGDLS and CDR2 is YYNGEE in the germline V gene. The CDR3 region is CASSAEGAGVGNEQFF. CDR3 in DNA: TGTGCCAGCAGCGCAGAGGGAGCGGGAGTCGGCAATGAGCAGTTCTTC.

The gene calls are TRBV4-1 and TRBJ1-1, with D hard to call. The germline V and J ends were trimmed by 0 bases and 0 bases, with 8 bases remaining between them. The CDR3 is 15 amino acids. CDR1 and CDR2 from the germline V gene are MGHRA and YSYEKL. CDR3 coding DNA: TGCGCCAGCAGCCAAGAACGGAGTTTGAACACTGAAGCTTTCTTT. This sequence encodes CASSQERSLNTEAFF.

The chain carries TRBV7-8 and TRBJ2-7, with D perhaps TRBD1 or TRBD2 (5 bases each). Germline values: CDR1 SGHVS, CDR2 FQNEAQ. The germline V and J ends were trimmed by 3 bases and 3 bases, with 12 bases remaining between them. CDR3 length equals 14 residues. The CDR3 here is CASSLGRRDYEQYF. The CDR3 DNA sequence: TGTGCCAGCAGCTTGGGACGGAGAGACTACGAGCAGTACTTC.

The CDR3, as DNA: TGTGCCAGTAGTATAGGTTGGGGACAGCCCCAGCATTTT. Its translation: CASSIGWGQPQHF. The chain has TRBV19 and TRBJ1-5, with D unresolved. The CDR3 is made up of 13 amino acids. Germline lookup yields CDR1 LNHDA and CDR2 SQIVND (reference sequence). V was pared by 1 base and J by 7 bases, with 8 bases between.

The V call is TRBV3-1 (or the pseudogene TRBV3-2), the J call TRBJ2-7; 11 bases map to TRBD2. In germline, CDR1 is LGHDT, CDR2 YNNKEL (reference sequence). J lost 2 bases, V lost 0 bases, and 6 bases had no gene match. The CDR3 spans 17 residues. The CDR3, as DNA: TGTGCCAGCAGCCAAGATGGGGGGGGACTAGCGGCCTACGAGCAGTACTTC. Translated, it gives CASSQDGGGLAAYEQYF.

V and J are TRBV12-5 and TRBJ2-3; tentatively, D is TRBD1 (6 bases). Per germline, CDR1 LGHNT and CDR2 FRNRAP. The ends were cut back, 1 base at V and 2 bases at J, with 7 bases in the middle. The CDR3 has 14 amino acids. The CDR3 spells CASGLGTDTDTQYF. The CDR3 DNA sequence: TGTGCTAGTGGTTTGGGGACAGACACAGATACGCAGTATTTT. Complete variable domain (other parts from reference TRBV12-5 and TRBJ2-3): DARVTQTPRHKVTEMGQEVTMRCQPILGHNTVFWYRQTMMQGLELLAYFRNRAPLDDSGMPKDRFSAEMPDATLATLKIQPSEPRDSAVYFCASGLGTDTDTQYFGPGTRLTVL.

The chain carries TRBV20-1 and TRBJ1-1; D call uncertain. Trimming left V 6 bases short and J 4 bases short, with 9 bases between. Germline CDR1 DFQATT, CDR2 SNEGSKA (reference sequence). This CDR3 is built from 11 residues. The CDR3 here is CSAREGTEAFF. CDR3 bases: TGCAGTGCCCGGGAGGGCACTGAAGCTTTCTTT.

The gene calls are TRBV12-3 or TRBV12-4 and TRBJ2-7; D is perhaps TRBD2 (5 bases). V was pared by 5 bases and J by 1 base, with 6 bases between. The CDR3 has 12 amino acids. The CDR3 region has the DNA TGTGCCAGCAGTCCGGGGTCCTACGAGCAGTACTTC. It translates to CASSPGSYEQYF.

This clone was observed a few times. The CDR3 DNA sequence: TGTGCCAGCAGTGAACACTTAGGGATCTCCTACGAGCAGTACTTC. It encodes CASSEHLGISYEQYF. The gene calls are TRBV2 and TRBJ2-7; D is uncertain. Germline V gene lookup returns CDR1 SNHLY and CDR2 FYNNEI. Trimming shortened V by 2 bases and J by 0 bases, and 11 bases separated the two germline ends. The CDR3 has 15 residues.

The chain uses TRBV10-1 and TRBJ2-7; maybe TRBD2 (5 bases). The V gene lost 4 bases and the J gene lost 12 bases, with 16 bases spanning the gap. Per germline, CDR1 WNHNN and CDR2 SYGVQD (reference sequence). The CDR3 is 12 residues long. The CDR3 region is CASSGGSGIWYF. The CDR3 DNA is TGCGCCAGCAGTGGTGGGTCCGGGATTTGGTACTTC.

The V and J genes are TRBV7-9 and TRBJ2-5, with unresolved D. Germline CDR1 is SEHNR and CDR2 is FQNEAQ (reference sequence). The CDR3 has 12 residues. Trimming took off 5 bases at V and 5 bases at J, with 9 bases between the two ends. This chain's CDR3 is CASSVNPETQYF. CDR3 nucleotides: TGTGCCAGCAGCGTCAACCCGGAGACCCAGTACTTC.

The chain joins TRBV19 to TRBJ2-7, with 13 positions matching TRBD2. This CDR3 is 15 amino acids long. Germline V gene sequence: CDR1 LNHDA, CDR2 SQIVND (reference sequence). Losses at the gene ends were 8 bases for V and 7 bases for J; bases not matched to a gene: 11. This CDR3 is CASSGLAGALGEQYF. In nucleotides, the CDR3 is TGTGCCAGTTCTGGACTAGCGGGAGCCTTAGGGGAGCAGTACTTC. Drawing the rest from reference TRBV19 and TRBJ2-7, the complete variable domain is DGGITQSPKYLFRKEGQNVTLSCEQNLNHDAMYWYRQDPGQGLRLIYYSQIVNDFQKGDIAEGYSVSREKKESFPLTVTSAQKNPTAFYLCASSGLAGALGEQYFGPGTRLTVT.

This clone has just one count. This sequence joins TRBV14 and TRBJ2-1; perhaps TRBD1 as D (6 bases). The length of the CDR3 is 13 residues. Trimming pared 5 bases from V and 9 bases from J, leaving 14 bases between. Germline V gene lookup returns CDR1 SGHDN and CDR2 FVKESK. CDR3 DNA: TGTGCCAGCAGCGCCCGACAGGCAACTGAGCAGTTCTTC. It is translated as CASSARQATEQFF.

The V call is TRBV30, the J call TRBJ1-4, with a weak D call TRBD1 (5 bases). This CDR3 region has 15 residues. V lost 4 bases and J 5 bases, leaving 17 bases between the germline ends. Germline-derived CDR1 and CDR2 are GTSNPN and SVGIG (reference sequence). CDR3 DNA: TGTGCCTGGACCGAGGGGACGGGGGACAATGAAAAACTGTTTTTT. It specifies CAWTEGTGDNEKLFF.

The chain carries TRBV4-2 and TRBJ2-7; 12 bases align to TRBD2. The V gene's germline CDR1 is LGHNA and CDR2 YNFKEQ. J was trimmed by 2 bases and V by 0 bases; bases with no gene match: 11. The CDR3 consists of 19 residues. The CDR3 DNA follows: TGTGCCAGCAGCCAAGAAGCTAGGCTAGCGGGAGGGCCTGCCTACGAGCAGTACTTC. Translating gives CASSQEARLAGGPAYEQYF.

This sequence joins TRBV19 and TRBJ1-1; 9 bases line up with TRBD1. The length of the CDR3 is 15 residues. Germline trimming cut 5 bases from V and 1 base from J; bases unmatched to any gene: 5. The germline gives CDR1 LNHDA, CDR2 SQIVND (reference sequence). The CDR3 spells CASSSDRGWNTEAFF. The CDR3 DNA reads TGTGCCAGTAGTTCCGACAGGGGGTGGAACACTGAAGCTTTCTTT.

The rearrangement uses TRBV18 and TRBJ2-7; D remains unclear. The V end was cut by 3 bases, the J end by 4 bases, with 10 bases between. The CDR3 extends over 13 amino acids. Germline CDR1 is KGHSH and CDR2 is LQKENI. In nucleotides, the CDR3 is TGTGCCAGCTCACCGCAATCCGAGTACGAGCAGTACTTC. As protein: CASSPQSEYEQYF.